The 30 T cell receptor beta chains given below trace back to one sample, sequenced in a study of post-analysis software for immune sequencing data. Broader study findings: Patients had higher frequencies than controls of about 5 TRBV segments, including TRBV5-6, TRBV5-1 and TRBV20-1.

Antigen specificity for these receptors is unknown. Tagging with unique molecular identifiers was a feature of the TCR beta cDNA libraries. TCRdb re-analysed the PCR reads in MiXCR, keeping a single row per CDR3 protein. Among roughly 800,000 distinct CDR3 sequences, just under 30% were seen once, and the ten largest hold more than 0.55%. Specimen: blood. The receptors here all came from a girl aged 10 to 17 with multiple sclerosis.

The rearrangement joins TRBV4-3 to TRBJ1-6; possibly TRBD1 for D (6 bases). CDR3 length: 18 residues. Germline-derived CDR1 and CDR2 are LGHNA and YSLEER. The ends were cut back, 0 bases at V and 3 bases at J, with 15 bases in the middle. In DNA form, the CDR3 reads TGCGCCAGCAGCCAAGATCCCCAGGGGACCGTCTATAATTCACCCCTCCACTTT. Translating it yields CASSQDPQGTVYNSPLHF.

This clonotype was recorded a few times. The chain is built from TRBV20-1 and TRBJ2-4, with D uncertain. Trimming took off 6 bases at V and 6 bases at J, with 12 bases between the two ends. The CDR3 has 12 amino acids. CDR1 is DFQATT, CDR2 SNEGSKA, per germline (reference sequence). CDR3 protein: CSADKRRNIQYF. In nucleotides, the CDR3 is TGCAGTGCCGATAAAAGGAGAAACATTCAGTACTTC.

This sequence joins TRBV14 and TRBJ1-1, with TRBD1 matching over 7 bases. The trim removed 1 base at V and 10 bases at J, leaving 6 bases unmatched. This CDR3 has 13 amino acids. Per the germline V gene, CDR1 is SGHDN and CDR2 is FVKESK. This CDR3 is CASSQGIWTGAFF. CDR3 bases: TGTGCCAGCAGCCAAGGTATCTGGACAGGAGCTTTCTTT.

The V gene is TRBV20-1, the J gene TRBJ2-5; D perhaps matches TRBD1 (9 bases). Trimming took off 4 bases at V and 5 bases at J, with 32 bases between the two ends. CDR1 and CDR2 from the germline V gene are DFQATT and SNEGSKA (reference sequence). The CDR3 has 19 amino acids. CDR3 sequence reads: CSANTRQGEALERGETQYF. CDR3 DNA: TGCAGTGCTAACACCCGACAGGGGGAAGCTCTGGAGCGGGGGGAGACCCAGTACTTC.

The V call is TRBV18, the J call TRBJ2-7; D gene uncertain. Deletions cut 2 bases from V and 2 bases from J, with 10 bases between. CDR3 length: 14 amino acids. The germline V gene has CDR1 KGHSH and CDR2 LQKENI. The CDR3: CASSPSQRAYEQYF. CDR3 DNA sequence: TGTGCCAGCTCACCATCGCAGAGAGCCTACGAGCAGTACTTC.

The chain has TRBV15 and TRBJ1-5; D unclear. The germline V and J ends were trimmed by 5 bases and 9 bases, with 17 bases remaining between them. The CDR3 runs 14 residues. Germline V gene sequence: CDR1 LNHNV, CDR2 YYDKDF (reference sequence). For the CDR3, the DNA is TGTGCCACCAGCCTTGGGAGAGGGTATAGGCCCCAGCATTTT. It is translated as CATSLGRGYRPQHF.

The chain carries TRBV6-2 or TRBV6-3 and TRBJ2-1; 12 nucleotides align to TRBD2. V lost 2 bases, J lost 7 bases, and 9 bases stayed unmatched. Germline CDR1 and CDR2: MNHEY and SVGEGT. The CDR3 sequence is 17 residues long. The CDR3 nucleotides read TGTGCCAGCAGTTACCCTGCTGGACTAGCGGGAAGTAATGAGCAGTTCTTC. Encoded protein: CASSYPAGLAGSNEQFF.

This clonotype was detected a few times. The rearrangement joins TRBV24-1 to TRBJ2-1; D is possibly TRBD1 (5 bases). Germline CDR1 reads KGHDR; CDR2 reads SFDVKD. This CDR3 has 12 amino acids. V was clipped by 9 bases and J by 5 bases, with 10 bases between them. CDR3 nucleotides: TGTGCCACCCAGGGTACCCACAATGAGCAGTTCTTC. It encodes CATQGTHNEQFF.

This clonotype was detected a few times. CDR3 protein: CASSLTLARTQYF. The CDR3 bases are TGTGCCAGCAGTTTAACCCTAGCCCGTACGCAGTATTTT. The chain links TRBV28 to TRBJ2-3, with D possibly being TRBD2 (5 bases). This CDR3 is built from 13 residues. Trimming removed 2 bases from V and 8 bases from J, with 11 bases in between. The germline V gene has CDR1 MDHEN and CDR2 SYDVKM. Combining the CDR3 with reference TRBV28 and TRBJ2-3 gives the whole variable domain DVKVTQSSRYLVKRTGEKVFLECVQDMDHENMFWYRQDPGLGLRLIYFSYDVKMKEKGDIPEGYSVSREKKERFSLILESASTNQTSMYLCASSLTLARTQYFGPGTRLTVL.

This clonotype was picked up a small number of times. V is TRBV9 and J is TRBJ2-1, with 9 bases matching TRBD2. V gave up 0 bases and J gave up 2 bases; unmatched junction bases: 3. The V gene's germline CDR1 is SGDLS and CDR2 YYNGEE. This CDR3 is built from 16 residues. The CDR3 DNA reads as TGTGCCAGCAGCGTAGGACTAGCGGAGCCCTACAATGAGCAGTTCTTC. It translates to CASSVGLAEPYNEQFF.

This chain uses TRBV2 with TRBJ2-1; D might be TRBD2 (6 bases). CDR3 size: 13 residues. In germline, CDR1 is SNHLY, CDR2 FYNNEI. In DNA form, the CDR3 reads TGTGCTAAAGACGCGATGGGAGGCGATGAGCAGTTCTTC. Amino acid sequence: CAKDAMGGDEQFF.

Only a few counts were recorded for this clonotype. The V gene is TRBV7-2, the J gene TRBJ2-3; TRBD1 aligns across 11 bases. The V gene end was trimmed by 1 base and the J gene end by 8 bases; junction bases not matched to a gene: 11. Germline CDR1 and CDR2: SGHTA and FQGNSA. This CDR3 is built from 17 residues. Here the CDR3 reads CASSLVSRTGGGGTQYF. Here the CDR3 DNA reads TGTGCCAGCAGCTTAGTCTCCCGGACAGGGGGCGGAGGTACGCAGTATTTT.

This clonotype was seen only a few times. The CDR3 DNA is TGTGCCAGCAGCTTAGAGTTGGGTCAGCCCCAGCATTTT. This codes for CASSLELGQPQHF. The chain links TRBV7-2 to TRBJ1-5, with unresolved D. V lost 1 base, J lost 6 bases, and 7 bases lay in between. The CDR3 has 13 residues. Germline loops: CDR1 SGHTA, CDR2 FQGNSA.

In this sample, this clonotype turned up a few times. V usage is TRBV20-1 and J usage is TRBJ1-2; D gene unclear. This CDR3 is built from 15 residues. V was shortened by 5 bases and J by 8 bases, with 24 bases between the two germline ends. Germline CDR1 DFQATT, CDR2 SNEGSKA (reference sequence). This CDR3 is CSARLKINYGEGYTF. The DNA of the CDR3 is TGCAGTGCTCGACTGAAGATCAACTATGGGGAGGGCTACACCTTC.

The J gene is TRBJ2-7, the V gene TRBV7-9; TRBD1 aligns across 7 bases. The CDR3 runs 16 residues. CDR1 and CDR2 (germline): SEHNR, FQNEAQ (reference sequence). The V and J ends lost 7 bases and 2 bases, in that order; junction bases with no gene match: 14. The CDR3 sequence: CASTPWGTALTYEQYF. Here the CDR3 DNA reads TGTGCCAGCACCCCGTGGGGGACAGCATTGACCTACGAGCAGTACTTC.

Points on this clonotype: One end of the junction varies from germline; a read error may be responsible. This chain links TRBV16 with TRBJ1-4; maybe TRBD1 (5 bases). This CDR3 region has 14 residues. CDR1 and CDR2 (germline): KGHSY, FQNENV. The CDR3 region is CASSPDSRNEKRFF. The CDR3 DNA sequence: TGTGCCAGCAGCCCCGACAGCCGTAATGAAAAACGGTTTTTT.

This clonotype appeared a few times. The rearrangement uses TRBV7-2 and TRBJ2-3, with D maybe TRBD1 (5 bases). Germline V CDR1 and CDR2: SGHTA, FQGNSA. V lost 5 bases, J lost 5 bases, and 17 bases lay in between. This CDR3 has 15 residues. The DNA of the CDR3 is TGTGCCAGCAGCCCCCAGTCCAGGGAAGGAGATACGCAGTATTTT. Its translation: CASSPQSREGDTQYF. The variable domain in full, completed from reference TRBV7-2 and TRBJ2-3, reads GAGVSQSPSNKVTEKGKDVELRCDPISGHTALYWYRQSLGQGLEFLIYFQGNSAPDKSGLPSDRFSAERTGGSVSTLTIQRTQQEDSAVYLCASSPQSREGDTQYFGPGTRLTVL.

The chain recombines TRBV28 with TRBJ2-7; a possible D gene is TRBD2 (6 bases). This CDR3 region has 15 residues. Germline V CDR1 and CDR2: MDHEN, SYDVKM. V dropped 7 bases and J dropped 1 base, with 17 bases sitting between them. CDR3 loop: CASTQPGLHSYEQYF. CDR3 DNA: TGTGCCAGCACCCAACCGGGACTTCATTCCTACGAGCAGTACTTC.

This clonotype has a handful of counts. V and J are TRBV11-2 and TRBJ2-7; 13 nucleotides align to TRBD2. The CDR3 spans 15 residues. Germline CDR1 is SGHAT and CDR2 is FQNNGV. The trim removed 2 bases at V and 5 bases at J, leaving 3 bases unmatched. The CDR3 bases are TGTGCCAGCAGCTTAACCGGACTAGCGGGAGACGAGCAGTACTTC. It yields the protein CASSLTGLAGDEQYF.

This clonotype was seen a few times. This chain connects TRBV29-1 to TRBJ2-3, with TRBD1 matching 8 bases. CDR3 length: 15 amino acids. The V segment lost 7 bases and the J segment 0 bases; nucleotides outside the gene matches: 9. Germline CDR1 SQVTM, CDR2 ANQGSEA. CDR3 nucleotide sequence: TGCAGCGCCATCCGGACAGGGCCTAGCACAGATACGCAGTATTTT. Its translation is CSAIRTGPSTDTQYF.

The CDR3 DNA sequence: TGTGCCAGCCGTCCACGGGGTTCGGGTCAGCCCCAGCATTTT. Its protein is CASRPRGSGQPQHF. The chain carries TRBV6-5 and TRBJ1-5; D uncertain. Germline CDR1 reads MNHEY; CDR2 reads SVGAGI. The CDR3 extends over 14 amino acids. Trimming cost V 8 bases and J 6 bases, with 17 bases left between them.

The CDR3 loop reads CASSLGLAVVTDTQYF. Here the CDR3 DNA reads TGCGCCAGCAGCTTGGGGCTAGCGGTCGTCACAGATACGCAGTATTTT. The rearrangement joins TRBV5-1 to TRBJ2-3; 7 nucleotides match TRBD2. Germline values: CDR1 SGHRS, CDR2 YFSETQ. With 0 bases clipped from V and 2 bases from J, the junction kept 6 bases outside the gene matches. The CDR3 totals 16 residues.

V gene TRBV9 combines with J gene TRBJ1-1; D gene unclear. Per germline, CDR1 SGDLS and CDR2 YYNGEE. The CDR3 covers 14 residues. Between the trimmed V and J ends, which lost 0 bases and 5 bases, there was a span of 11 bases. The CDR3 nucleotides are TGTGCCAGCAGCGTAGCCAGAATGGGGACTGAAGCTTTCTTT. Translated, it gives CASSVARMGTEAFF.

This sequence joins TRBV29-1 and TRBJ1-1, with no clear D. Deletions cut 3 bases from V and 0 bases from J, with 5 bases between. This CDR3 is built from 12 residues. Germline CDR1 SQVTM, CDR2 ANQGSEA. The CDR3 protein is CSVDFLNTEAFF. The CDR3, as DNA: TGCAGCGTTGATTTCCTGAACACTGAAGCTTTCTTT.

V and J are TRBV3-1 and TRBJ2-5, with a possible D match to TRBD1 (6 bases). V dropped 1 base and J dropped 11 bases, with 26 bases sitting between them. Per the germline V gene, CDR1 is LGHDT and CDR2 is YNNKEL (reference sequence). The CDR3 sequence is 17 residues long. The CDR3 region has the DNA TGTGCCAGCAGCCAAGCTCTAAGTGTCGCAGGGGCTAATGAGCAGTACTTC. As protein: CASSQALSVAGANEQYF.

This clonotype appeared a few times. The CDR3 loop reads CASSRQVGQGEKNYGYTF. The CDR3 coding sequence is TGTGCCAGCAGCCGCCAAGTGGGACAGGGGGAGAAAAACTATGGCTACACCTTC. This chain connects TRBV7-9 to TRBJ1-2; 11 positions agree with TRBD1. CDR1 SEHNR and CDR2 FQNEAQ come from the germline V gene (reference sequence). The V and J ends lost 5 bases and 2 bases, in that order; junction bases with no gene match: 13. The CDR3 extends over 18 amino acids.

This clonotype was observed many times. The chain recombines TRBV28 with TRBJ2-7; D unresolved. V shed 6 bases and J shed 2 bases, with 2 bases lying between them. The germline V gene has CDR1 MDHEN and CDR2 SYDVKM. The CDR3 extends over 10 amino acids. This CDR3 reads CASSTYEQYF. The CDR3 region has the DNA TGTGCCAGCAGCACCTACGAGCAGTACTTC.

This clonotype was seen a few times. V is TRBV20-1 and J is TRBJ2-1; 10 bases align to TRBD2. The ends lost 6 bases at V and 2 bases at J; junction bases unmatched: 4. The length of the CDR3 is 14 residues. The germline CDR1 and CDR2 sequences are DFQATT and SNEGSKA (reference sequence). CDR3 DNA: TGCAGTGCCCCAACTAGCGGGGCCTACAATGAGCAGTTCTTC. Protein sequence: CSAPTSGAYNEQFF.

The rearrangement joins TRBV10-3 to TRBJ1-6; 8 nucleotides agree with TRBD1. CDR3 length: 14 residues. Per the germline V gene, CDR1 is ENHRY and CDR2 is SYGVKD. With V trimmed by 7 bases and J by 11 bases, 10 bases remained unmatched. The chain's CDR3 is CAINGGDRQTPLHF. The DNA for the CDR3 is TGTGCCATCAATGGGGGGGACAGGCAGACACCCCTCCACTTT.

With regard to this clonotype: One end of the junction is discordant with germline, which a read error may explain. This chain links TRBV20-1 with TRBJ2-7; the match to TRBD2 covers 10 bases. The germline V gene encodes CDR1 DFQATT and CDR2 SNEGSKA (reference sequence). CDR3 length: 16 amino acids. The CDR3 DNA sequence: TGCAGTGCTAGTAGGCTAGCGGGAGTTTCCCCCTACGAGCACTACTTC. It specifies CSASRLAGVSPYEHYF.